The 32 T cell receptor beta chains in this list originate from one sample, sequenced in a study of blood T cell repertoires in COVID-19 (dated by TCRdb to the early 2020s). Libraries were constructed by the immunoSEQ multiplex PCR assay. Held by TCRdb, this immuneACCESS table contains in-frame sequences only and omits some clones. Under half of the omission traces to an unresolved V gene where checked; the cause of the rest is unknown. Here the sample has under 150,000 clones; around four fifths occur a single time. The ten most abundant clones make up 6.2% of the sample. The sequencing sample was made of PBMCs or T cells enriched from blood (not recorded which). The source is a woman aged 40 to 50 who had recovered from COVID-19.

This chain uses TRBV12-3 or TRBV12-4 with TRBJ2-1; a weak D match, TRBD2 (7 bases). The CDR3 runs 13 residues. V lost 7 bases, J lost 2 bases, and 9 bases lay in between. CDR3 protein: CASKGGAYNEQFF. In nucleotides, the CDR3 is TGTGCCAGCAAAGGGGGGGCCTACAATGAGCAGTTCTTC.

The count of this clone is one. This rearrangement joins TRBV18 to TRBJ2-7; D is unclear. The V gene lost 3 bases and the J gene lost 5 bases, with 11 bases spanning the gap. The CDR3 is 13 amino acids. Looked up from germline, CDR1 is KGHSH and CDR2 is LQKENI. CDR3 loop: CASSPAHFNEQYF. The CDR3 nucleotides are TGTGCCAGCTCACCTGCACATTTTAACGAGCAGTACTTC.

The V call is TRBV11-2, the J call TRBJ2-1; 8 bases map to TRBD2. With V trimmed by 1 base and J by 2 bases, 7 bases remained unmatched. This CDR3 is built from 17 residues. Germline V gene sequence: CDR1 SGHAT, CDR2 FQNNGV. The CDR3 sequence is CASSLVATGGPYNEQFF. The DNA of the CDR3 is TGTGCCAGCAGCTTAGTCGCTACGGGAGGGCCCTACAATGAGCAGTTCTTC.

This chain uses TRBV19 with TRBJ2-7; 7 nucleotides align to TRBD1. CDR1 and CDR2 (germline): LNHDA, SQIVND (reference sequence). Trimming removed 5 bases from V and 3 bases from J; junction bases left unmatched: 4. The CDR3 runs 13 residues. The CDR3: CASSQQGNYEQYF. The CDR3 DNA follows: TGTGCCAGTAGTCAACAGGGGAACTACGAGCAGTACTTC.

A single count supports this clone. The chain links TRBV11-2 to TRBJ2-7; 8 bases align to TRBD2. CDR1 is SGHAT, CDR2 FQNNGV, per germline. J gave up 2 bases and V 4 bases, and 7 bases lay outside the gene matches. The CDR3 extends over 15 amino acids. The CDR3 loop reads CASSSIAGIAYEQYF. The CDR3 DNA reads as TGTGCCAGCAGCTCCATAGCGGGAATCGCCTACGAGCAGTACTTC.

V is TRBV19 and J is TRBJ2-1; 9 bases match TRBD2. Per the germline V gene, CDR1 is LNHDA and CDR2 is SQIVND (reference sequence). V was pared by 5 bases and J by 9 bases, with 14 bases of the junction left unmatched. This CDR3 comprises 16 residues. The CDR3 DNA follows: TGTGCCAGTAGTGGGGGACTAGCATTTGCCCTTAGTGAGCAGTTCTTC. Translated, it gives CASSGGLAFALSEQFF. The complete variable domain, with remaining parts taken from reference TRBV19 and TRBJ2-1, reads DGGITQSPKYLFRKEGQNVTLSCEQNLNHDAMYWYRQDPGQGLRLIYYSQIVNDFQKGDIAEGYSVSREKKESFPLTVTSAQKNPTAFYLCASSGGLAFALSEQFFGPGTRLTVL.

The CDR3 here is CASSSGTGGAEQYF. The CDR3 region has the DNA TGTGCCAGCAGTTCCGGGACAGGGGGCGCCGAGCAGTACTTC. The chain couples TRBV27 to TRBJ2-7; 12 bases are shared with TRBD1. The CDR3 loop spans 14 amino acids. Germline CDR1 reads MNHEY; CDR2 reads SMNVEV (reference sequence). V lost 4 bases, J lost 6 bases, and 4 bases stayed unmatched.

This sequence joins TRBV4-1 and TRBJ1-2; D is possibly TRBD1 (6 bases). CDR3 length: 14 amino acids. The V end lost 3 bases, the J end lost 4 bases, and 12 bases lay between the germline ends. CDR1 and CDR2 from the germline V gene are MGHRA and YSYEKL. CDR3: CASSQRQESYGYTF. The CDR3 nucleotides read TGCGCCAGCAGCCAGAGACAGGAAAGCTATGGCTACACCTTC.

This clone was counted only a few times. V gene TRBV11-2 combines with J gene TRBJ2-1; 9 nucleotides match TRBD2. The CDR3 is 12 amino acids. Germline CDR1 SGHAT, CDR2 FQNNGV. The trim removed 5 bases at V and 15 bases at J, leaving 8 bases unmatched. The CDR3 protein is CASSLPGLAGFF. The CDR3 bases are TGTGCCAGCAGCCTACCGGGACTAGCTGGGTTCTTC.

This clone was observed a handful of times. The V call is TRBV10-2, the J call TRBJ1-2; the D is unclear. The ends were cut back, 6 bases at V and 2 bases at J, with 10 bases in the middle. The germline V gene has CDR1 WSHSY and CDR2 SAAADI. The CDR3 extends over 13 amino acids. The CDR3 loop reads CASRGRANYGYTF. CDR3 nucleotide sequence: TGCGCCAGCAGGGGCAGAGCCAACTATGGCTACACCTTC.

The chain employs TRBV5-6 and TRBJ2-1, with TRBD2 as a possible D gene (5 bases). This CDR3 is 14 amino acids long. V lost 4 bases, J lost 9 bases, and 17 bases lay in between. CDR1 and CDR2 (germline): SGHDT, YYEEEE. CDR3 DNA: TGTGCCAGCAGCCGAGGGTATAGCTTGAGTGAGCAGTTCTTC. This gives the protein CASSRGYSLSEQFF.

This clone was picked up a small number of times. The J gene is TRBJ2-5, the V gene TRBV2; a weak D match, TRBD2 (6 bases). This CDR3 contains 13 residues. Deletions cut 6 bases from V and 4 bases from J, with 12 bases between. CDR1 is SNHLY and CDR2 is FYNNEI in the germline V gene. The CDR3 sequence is CASSVGTRETQYF. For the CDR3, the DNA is TGTGCCAGCAGCGTCGGGACTCGAGAGACCCAGTACTTC.

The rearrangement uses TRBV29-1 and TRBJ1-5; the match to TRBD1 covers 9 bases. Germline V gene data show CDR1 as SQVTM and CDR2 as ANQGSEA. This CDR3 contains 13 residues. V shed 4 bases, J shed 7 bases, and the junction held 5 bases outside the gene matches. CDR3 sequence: CSVGRDRDQPQHF. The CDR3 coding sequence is TGCAGCGTTGGAAGGGACAGGGACCAGCCCCAGCATTTT. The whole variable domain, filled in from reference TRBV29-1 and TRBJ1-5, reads SAVISQKPSRDICQRGTSLTIQCQVDSQVTMMFWYRQQPGQSLTLIATANQGSEATYESGFVIDKFPISRPNLTFSTLTVSNMSPEDSSIYLCSVGRDRDQPQHFGDGTRLSIL.

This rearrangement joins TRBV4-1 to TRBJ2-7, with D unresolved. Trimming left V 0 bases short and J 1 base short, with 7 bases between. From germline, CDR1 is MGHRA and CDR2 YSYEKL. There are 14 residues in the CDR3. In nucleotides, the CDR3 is TGCGCCAGCAGCCAAGAAGAGAATTCCTACGAGCAGTACTTC. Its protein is CASSQEENSYEQYF.

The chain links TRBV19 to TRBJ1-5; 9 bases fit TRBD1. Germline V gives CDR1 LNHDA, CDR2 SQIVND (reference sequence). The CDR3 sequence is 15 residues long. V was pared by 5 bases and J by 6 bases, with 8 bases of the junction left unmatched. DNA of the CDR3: TGTGCCAGTAGTGCGGGACAGGGCCTCACTCAGCCCCAGCATTTT. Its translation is CASSAGQGLTQPQHF.

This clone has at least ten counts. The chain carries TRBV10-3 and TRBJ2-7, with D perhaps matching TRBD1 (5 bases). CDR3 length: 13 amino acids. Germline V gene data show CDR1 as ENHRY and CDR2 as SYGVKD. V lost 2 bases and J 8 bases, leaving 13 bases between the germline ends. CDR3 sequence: CAISERVDTQQYF. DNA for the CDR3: TGTGCCATCAGTGAGCGTGTGGACACTCAGCAGTACTTC.

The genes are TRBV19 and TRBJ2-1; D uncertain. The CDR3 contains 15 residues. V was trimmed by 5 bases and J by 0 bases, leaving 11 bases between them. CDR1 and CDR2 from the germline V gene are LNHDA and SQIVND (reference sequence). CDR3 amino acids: CASSFPGSSYNEQFF. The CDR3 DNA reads TGTGCCAGTAGTTTCCCAGGAAGCTCCTACAATGAGCAGTTCTTC.

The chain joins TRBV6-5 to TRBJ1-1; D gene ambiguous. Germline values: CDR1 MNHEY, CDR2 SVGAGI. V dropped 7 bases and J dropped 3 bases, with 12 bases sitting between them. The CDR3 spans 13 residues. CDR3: CASIAAEDTEAFF. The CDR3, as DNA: TGTGCCAGCATCGCCGCGGAGGACACTGAAGCTTTCTTT.

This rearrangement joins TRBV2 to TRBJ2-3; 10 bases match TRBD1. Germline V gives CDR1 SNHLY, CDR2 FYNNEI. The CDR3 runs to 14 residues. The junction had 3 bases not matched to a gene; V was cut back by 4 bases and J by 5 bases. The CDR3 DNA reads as TGTGCCAGCAGTGTTGGGACAGGGGTAGATACGCAGTATTTT. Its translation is CASSVGTGVDTQYF.

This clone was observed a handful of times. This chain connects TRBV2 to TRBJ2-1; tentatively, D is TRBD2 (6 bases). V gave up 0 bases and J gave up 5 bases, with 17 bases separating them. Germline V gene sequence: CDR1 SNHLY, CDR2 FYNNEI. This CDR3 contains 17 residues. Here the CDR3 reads CASSEALVAARDNEQFF. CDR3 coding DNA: TGTGCCAGCAGTGAAGCGCTGGTAGCGGCCAGGGACAATGAGCAGTTCTTC.

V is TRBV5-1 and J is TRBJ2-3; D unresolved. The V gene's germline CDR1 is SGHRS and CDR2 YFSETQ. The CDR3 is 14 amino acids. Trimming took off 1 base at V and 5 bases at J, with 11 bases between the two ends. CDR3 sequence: CASSLQAVEDTQYF. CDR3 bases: TGCGCCAGCAGCTTGCAGGCAGTAGAAGATACGCAGTATTTT.

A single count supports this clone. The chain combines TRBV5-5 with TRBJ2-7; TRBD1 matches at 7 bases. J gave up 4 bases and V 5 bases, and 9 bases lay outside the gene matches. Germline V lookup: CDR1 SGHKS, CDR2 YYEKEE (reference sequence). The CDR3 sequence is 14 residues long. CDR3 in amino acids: CASRSPGQSYEQYF. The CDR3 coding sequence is TGTGCCAGCAGGTCCCCGGGACAGTCATACGAGCAGTACTTC.

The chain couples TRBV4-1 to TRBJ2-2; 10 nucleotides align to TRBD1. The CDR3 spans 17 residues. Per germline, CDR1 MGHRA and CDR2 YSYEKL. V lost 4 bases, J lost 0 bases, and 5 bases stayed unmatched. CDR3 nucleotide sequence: TGCGCCAGCAGCCTTCGACAGGGGGCCTCGAACACCGGGGAGCTGTTTTTT. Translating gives CASSLRQGASNTGELFF.

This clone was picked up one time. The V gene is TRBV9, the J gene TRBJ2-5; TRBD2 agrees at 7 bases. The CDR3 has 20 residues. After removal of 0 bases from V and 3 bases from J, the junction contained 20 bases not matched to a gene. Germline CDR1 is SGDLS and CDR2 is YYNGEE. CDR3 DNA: TGTGCCAGCAGCGTAGTAGGTAGGGGAACCCCCTCGGCGGGAGAAGAGACCCAGTACTTC. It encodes CASSVVGRGTPSAGEETQYF.

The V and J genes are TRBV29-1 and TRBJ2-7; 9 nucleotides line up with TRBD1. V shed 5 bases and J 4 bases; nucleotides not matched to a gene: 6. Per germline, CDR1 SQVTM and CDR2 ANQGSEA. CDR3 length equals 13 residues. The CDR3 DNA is TGCAGCGTTATGACAGGGGGGGTTTACGAGCAGTACTTC. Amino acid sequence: CSVMTGGVYEQYF.

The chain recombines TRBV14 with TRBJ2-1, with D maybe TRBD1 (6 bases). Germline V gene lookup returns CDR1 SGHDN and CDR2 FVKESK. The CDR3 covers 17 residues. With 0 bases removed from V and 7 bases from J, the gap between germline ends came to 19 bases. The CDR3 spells CASSQDPTGDRRNEQFF. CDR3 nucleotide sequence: TGTGCCAGCAGCCAAGACCCGACCGGAGACAGGCGGAATGAGCAGTTCTTC.

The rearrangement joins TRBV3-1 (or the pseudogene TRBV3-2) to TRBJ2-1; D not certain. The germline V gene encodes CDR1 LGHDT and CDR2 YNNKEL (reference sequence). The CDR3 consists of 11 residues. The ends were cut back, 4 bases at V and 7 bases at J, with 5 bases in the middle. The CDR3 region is CASSLGNEQFF. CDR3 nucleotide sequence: TGTGCCAGCAGCCTCGGTAATGAGCAGTTCTTC.

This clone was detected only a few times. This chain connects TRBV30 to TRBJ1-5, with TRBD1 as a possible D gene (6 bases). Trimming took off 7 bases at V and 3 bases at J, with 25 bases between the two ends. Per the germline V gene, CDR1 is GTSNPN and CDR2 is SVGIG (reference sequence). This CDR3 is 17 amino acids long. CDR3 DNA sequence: TGTGCCTACTTACTCTACCGGGACAAGTTGATCAATCAGCCCCAGCATTTT. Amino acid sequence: CAYLLYRDKLINQPQHF.

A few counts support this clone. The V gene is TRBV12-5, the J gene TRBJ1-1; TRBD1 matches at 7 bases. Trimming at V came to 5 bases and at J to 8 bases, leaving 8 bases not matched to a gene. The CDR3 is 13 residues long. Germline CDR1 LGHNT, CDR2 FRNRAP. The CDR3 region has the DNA TGTGCTAGTGGTCAGCAGGGGGGCCTGGAAGCTTTCTTT. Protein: CASGQQGGLEAFF.

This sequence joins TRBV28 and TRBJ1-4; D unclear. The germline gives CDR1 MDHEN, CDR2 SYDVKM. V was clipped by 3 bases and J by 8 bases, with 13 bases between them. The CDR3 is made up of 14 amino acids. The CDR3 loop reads CASSLWGSGEKLFF. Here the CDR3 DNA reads TGTGCCAGCAGTTTGTGGGGTTCGGGAGAAAAACTGTTTTTT.

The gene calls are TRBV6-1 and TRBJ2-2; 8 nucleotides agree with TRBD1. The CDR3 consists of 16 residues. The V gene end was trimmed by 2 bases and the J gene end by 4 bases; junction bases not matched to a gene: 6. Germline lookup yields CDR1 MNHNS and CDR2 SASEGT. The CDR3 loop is CASSEMGQVTTGELFF. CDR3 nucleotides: TGTGCCAGCAGTGAAATGGGACAGGTAACCACCGGGGAGCTGTTTTTT.

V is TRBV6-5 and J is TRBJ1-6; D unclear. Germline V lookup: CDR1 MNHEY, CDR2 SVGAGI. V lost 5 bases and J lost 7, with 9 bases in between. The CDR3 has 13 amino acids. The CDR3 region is CASSRQENSPLHF. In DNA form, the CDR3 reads TGTGCCAGCAGTCGCCAGGAAAATTCACCCCTCCACTTT.